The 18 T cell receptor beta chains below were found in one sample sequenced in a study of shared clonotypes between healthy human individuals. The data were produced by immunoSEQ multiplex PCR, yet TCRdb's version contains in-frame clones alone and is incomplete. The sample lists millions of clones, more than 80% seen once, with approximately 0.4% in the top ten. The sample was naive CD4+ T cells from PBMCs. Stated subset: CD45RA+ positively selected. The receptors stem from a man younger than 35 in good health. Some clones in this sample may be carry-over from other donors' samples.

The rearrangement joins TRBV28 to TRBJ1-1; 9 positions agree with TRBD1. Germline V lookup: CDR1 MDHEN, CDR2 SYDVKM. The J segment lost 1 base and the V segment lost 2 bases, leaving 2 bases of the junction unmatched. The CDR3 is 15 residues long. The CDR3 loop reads CASSLTGGRNTEAFF. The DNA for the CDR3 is TGTGCCAGCAGTTTAACAGGGGGCAGGAACACTGAAGCTTTCTTT.

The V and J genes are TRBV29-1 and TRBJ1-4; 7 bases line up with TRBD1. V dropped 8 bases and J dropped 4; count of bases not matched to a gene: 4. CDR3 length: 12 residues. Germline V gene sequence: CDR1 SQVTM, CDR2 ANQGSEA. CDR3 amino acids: CSTGTDNEKLFF. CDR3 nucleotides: TGCAGCACTGGGACAGATAATGAAAAACTGTTTTTT.

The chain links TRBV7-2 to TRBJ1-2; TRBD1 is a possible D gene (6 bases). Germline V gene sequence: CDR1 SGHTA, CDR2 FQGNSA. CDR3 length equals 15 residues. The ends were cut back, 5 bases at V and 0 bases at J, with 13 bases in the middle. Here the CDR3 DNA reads TGTGCCAGCAGCCTCAACAGGGCAACTAACTATGGCTACACCTTC. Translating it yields CASSLNRATNYGYTF.

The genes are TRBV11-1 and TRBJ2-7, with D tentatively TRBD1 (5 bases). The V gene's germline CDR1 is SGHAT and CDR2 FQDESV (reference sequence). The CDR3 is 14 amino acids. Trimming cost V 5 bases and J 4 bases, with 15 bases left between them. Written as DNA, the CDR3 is TGTGCCAGCAGCGGGGCTCCTACAACATACGAGCAGTACTTC. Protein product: CASSGAPTTYEQYF.

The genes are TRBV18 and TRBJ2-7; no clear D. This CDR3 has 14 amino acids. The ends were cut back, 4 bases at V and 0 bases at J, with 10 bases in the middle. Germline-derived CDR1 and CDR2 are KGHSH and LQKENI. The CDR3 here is CASSLQQNSYEQYF. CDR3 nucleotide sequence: TGTGCCAGCTCACTGCAACAGAACTCCTACGAGCAGTACTTC. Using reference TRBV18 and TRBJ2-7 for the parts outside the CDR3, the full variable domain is NAGVMQNPRHLVRRRGQEARLRCSPMKGHSHVYWYRQLPEEGLKFMVYLQKENIIDESGMPKERFSAEFPKEGPSILRIQQVVRGDSAAYFCASSLQQNSYEQYFGPGTRLTVT.

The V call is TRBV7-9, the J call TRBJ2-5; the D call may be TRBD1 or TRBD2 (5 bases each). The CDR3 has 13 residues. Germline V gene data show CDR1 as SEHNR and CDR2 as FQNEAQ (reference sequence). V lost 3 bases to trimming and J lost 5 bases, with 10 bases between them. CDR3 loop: CASSFAGTETQYF. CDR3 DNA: TGTGCCAGCAGCTTCGCAGGGACGGAGACCCAGTACTTC.

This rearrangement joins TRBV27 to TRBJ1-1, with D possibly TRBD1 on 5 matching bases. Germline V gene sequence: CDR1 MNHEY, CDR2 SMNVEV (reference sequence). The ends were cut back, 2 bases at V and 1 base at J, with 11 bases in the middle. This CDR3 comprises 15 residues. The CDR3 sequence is CASSLAGAQNTEAFF. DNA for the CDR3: TGTGCCAGCAGTTTAGCTGGGGCACAGAACACTGAAGCTTTCTTT.

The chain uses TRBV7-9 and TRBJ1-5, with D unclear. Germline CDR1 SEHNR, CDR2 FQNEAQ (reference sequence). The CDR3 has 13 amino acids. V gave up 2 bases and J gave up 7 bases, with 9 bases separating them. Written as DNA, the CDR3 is TGTGCCAGCAGCTTAAATGTAGGGCAGCCCCAGCATTTT. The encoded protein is CASSLNVGQPQHF.

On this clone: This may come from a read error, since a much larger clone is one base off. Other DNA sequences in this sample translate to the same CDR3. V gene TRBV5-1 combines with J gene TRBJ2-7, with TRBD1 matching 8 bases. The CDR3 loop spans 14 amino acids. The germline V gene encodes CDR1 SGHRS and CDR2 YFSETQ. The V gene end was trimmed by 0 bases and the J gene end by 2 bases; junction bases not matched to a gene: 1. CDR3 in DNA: TGCGCCAGCAGCTTGGCACAGGGGGCCTACGAGCAGTACTTC. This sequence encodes CASSLAQGAYEQYF.

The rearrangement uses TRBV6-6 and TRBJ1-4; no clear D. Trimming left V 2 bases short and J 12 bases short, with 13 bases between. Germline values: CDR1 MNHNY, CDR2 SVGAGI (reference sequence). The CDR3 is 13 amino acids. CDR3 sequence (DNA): TGTGCCAGCAGTTACCAGGTCGACGGCGAACTGTTTTTT. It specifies CASSYQVDGELFF.

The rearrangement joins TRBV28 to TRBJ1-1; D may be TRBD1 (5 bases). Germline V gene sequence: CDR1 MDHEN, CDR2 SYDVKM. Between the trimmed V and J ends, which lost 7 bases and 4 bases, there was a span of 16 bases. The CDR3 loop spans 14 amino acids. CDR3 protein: CASTLGGGGTEAFF. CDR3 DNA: TGTGCCAGCACCTTGGGGGGAGGCGGCACTGAAGCTTTCTTT.

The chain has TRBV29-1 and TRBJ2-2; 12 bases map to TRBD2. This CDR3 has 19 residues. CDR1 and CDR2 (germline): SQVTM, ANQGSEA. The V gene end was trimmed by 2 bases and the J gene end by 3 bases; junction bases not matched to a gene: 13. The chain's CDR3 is CSVEKATGTSGQHTGELFF. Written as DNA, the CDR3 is TGCAGCGTTGAAAAGGCCACCGGGACTAGCGGGCAACACACCGGGGAGCTGTTTTTT.

The CDR3 loop is CASSYNPDRAEVETQYF. The CDR3 bases are TGCGCCAGCAGCTATAACCCCGACAGGGCGGAGGTGGAGACCCAGTACTTC. The chain is built from TRBV5-1 and TRBJ2-5; TRBD1 matches 7 bases. CDR3 length: 17 amino acids. Germline trimming cut 3 bases from V and 5 bases from J; bases unmatched to any gene: 16. CDR1 and CDR2 (germline): SGHRS, YFSETQ.

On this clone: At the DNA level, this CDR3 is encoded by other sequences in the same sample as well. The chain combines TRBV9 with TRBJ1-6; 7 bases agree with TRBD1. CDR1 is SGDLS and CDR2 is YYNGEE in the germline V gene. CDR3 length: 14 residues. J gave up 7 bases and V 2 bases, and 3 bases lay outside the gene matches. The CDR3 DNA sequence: TGTGCCAGCAGCGTGACAGGGAACAATTCACCCCTCCACTTT. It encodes CASSVTGNNSPLHF.

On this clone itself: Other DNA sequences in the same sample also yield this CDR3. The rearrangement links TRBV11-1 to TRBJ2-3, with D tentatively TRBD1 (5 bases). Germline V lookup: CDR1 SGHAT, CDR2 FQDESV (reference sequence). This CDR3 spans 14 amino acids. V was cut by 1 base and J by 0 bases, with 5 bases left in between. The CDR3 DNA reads TGTGCCAGCAGCTTAGACAGGAGCACAGATACGCAGTATTTT. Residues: CASSLDRSTDTQYF.

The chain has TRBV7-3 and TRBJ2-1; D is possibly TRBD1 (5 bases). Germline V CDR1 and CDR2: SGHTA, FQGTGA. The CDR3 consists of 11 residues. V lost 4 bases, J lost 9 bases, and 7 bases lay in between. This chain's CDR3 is CASSWGGEQFF. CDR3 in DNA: TGTGCCAGCAGCTGGGGCGGTGAGCAGTTCTTC.

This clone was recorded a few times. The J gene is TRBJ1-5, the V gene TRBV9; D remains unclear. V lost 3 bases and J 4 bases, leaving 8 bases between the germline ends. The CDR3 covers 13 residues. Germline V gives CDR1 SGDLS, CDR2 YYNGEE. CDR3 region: CASSGQLNQPQHF. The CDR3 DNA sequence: TGTGCCAGCAGCGGGCAGCTAAATCAGCCCCAGCATTTT.

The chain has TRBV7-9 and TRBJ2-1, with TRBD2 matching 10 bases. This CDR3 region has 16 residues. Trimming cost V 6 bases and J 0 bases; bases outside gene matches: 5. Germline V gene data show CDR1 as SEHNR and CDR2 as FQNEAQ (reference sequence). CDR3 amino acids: CASSFTSGTSYNEQFF. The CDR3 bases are TGTGCCAGCAGTTTTACTAGCGGGACCTCCTACAATGAGCAGTTCTTC.